This record looks at one T cell receptor beta chain sequence and its context. The data were taken from a study of blood T cell repertoires in COVID-19. Looking at the study overall: The United States, Italy and Spain were the sources of the acute and convalescent COVID-19 samples.

V dropped 4 bases and J dropped 6; count of bases not matched to a gene: 13. Per germline, CDR1 SGHDT and CDR2 YYEEEE. The CDR3 runs to 16 residues. Sequencing used immunoSEQ multiplex PCR; TCRdb keeps in-frame clones, though not all of them. The repertoire consists of approximately 310,000 clones, with about 90% occurring once and the leading ten covering roughly 8%. Sequenced input: peripheral blood. This TCR came from a woman in her forties or fifties who had recovered from COVID-19. V and J are TRBV5-6 and TRBJ2-1, with 7 bases lining up with TRBD1. CDR3 DNA sequence: TGTGCCAGCAGCCGCGACGACAGGGCGAGACGCAATGAGCAGTTCTTC. This sequence encodes CASSRDDRARRNEQFF.